This entry features one T cell receptor beta chain sequence. Its matching antigen is unknown. The data derive from a study of OX40 agonist ivuxolimab in advanced cancers. For the study at large: Patients in dose escalation had liver, melanoma, kidney or head and neck cancers.

In germline, CDR1 is SQVTM, CDR2 ANQGSEA. This CDR3 has 13 amino acids. Germline trimming cut 6 bases from V and 6 bases from J; bases unmatched to any gene: 6. Patients who had autoimmune disease history or got systemic immunosuppression were left out. Using immunoSEQ multiplex PCR, the repertoire was profiled, and TCRdb retains in-frame clones only, with some absent. The sample lists around 20,000 clones, around 91% occurring once. Findings and caveats of the study: Certain nonresponders likewise exhibited a low normalized T-cell clonal expansion. Determination of antigen specificity was not performed for the expanded peripheral T cells.

The source was CD4+ or CD8+ T cells sorted from blood, collected in a trial of the OX40 agonist ivuxolimab. This receptor was obtained from an adult with an advanced solid tumor such as melanoma, head and neck, liver or kidney cancer. The chain links TRBV29-1 to TRBJ2-2; TRBD2 agrees at 8 bases. In DNA form, the CDR3 reads TGCAGCGTACGGGAGGGCCTTGCCGGGGAGCTGTTTTTT. Translating it yields CSVREGLAGELFF.